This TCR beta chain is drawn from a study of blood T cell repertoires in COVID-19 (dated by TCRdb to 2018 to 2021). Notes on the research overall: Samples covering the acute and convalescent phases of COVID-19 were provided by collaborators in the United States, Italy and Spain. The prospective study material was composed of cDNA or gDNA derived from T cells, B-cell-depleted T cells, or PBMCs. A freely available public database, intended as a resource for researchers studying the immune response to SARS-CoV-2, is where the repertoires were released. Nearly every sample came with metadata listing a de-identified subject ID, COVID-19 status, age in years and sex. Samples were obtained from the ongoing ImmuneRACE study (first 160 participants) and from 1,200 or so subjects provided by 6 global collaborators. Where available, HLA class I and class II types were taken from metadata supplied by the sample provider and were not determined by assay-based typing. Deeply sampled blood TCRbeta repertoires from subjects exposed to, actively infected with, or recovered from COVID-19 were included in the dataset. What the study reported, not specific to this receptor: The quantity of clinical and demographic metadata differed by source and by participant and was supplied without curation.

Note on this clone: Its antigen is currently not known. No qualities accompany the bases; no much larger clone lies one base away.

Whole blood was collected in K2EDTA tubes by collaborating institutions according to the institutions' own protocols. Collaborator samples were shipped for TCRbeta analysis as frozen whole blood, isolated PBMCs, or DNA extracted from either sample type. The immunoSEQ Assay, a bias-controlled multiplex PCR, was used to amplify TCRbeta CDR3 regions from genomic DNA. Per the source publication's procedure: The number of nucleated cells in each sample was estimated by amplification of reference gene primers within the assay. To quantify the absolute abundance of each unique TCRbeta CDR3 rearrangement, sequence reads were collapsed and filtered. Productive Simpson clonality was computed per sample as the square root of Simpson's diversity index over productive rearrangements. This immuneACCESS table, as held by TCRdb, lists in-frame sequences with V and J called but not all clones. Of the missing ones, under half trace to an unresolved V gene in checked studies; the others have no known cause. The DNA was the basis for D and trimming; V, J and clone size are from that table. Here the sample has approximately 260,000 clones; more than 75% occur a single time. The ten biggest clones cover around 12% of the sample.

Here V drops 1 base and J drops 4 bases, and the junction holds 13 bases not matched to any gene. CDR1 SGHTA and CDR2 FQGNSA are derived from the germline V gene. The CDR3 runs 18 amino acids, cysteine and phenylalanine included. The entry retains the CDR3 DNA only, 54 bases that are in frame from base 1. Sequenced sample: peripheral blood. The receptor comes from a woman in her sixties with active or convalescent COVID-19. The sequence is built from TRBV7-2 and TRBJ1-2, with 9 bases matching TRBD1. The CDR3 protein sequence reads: CASSLVAPGTGSTYGYTF. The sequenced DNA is TGTGCCAGCAGCTTAGTTGCCCCCGGGACAGGGAGTACCTATGGCTACACCTTC.